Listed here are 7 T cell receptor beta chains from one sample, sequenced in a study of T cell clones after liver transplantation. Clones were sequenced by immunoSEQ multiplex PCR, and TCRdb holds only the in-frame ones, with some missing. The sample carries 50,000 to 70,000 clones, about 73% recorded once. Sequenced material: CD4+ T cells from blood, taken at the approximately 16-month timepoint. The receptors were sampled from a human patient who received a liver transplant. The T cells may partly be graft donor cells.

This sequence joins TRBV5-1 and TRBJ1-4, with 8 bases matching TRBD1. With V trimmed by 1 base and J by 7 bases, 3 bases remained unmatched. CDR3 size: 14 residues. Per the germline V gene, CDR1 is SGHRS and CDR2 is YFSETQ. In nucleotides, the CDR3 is TGCGCCAGCAGCTTGCCAGACAGGGGTGAAAAACTGTTTTTT. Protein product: CASSLPDRGEKLFF.

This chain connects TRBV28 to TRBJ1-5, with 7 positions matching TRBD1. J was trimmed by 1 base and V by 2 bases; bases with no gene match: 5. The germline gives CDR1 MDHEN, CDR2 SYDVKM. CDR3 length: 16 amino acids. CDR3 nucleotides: TGTGCCAGCAGTTTAAGACAGGGAAACAGCAATCAGCCCCAGCATTTT. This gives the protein CASSLRQGNSNQPQHF.

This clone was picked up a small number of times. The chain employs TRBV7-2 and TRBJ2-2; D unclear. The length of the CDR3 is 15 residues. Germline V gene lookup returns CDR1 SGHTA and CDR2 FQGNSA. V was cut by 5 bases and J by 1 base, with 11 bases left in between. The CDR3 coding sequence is TGTGCCAGCAGCATACCTACAGAGAACACCGGGGAGCTGTTTTTT. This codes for CASSIPTENTGELFF.

The CDR3: CASRGTSGSQDTQYF. The CDR3 DNA reads TGTGCCAGCAGAGGGACTAGCGGGAGTCAAGATACGCAGTATTTT. The chain carries TRBV6-1 and TRBJ2-3, with 14 nucleotides matching TRBD2. The CDR3 totals 15 residues. V shed 6 bases, J shed 5 bases, and the junction held 4 bases outside the gene matches. Germline loops: CDR1 MNHNS, CDR2 SASEGT.

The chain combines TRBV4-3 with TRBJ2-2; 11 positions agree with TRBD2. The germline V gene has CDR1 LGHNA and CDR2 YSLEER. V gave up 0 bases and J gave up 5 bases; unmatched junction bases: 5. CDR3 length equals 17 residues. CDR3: CASSQDWGLADTGELFF. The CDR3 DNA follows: TGCGCCAGCAGCCAAGATTGGGGACTAGCGGATACCGGGGAGCTGTTTTTT.

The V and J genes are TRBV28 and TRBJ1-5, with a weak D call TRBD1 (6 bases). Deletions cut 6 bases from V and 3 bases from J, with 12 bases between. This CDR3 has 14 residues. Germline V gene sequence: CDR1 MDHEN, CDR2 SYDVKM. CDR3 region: CASSQDSLNQPQHF. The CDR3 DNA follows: TGTGCCAGCAGCCAGGACAGTCTCAATCAGCCCCAGCATTTT.

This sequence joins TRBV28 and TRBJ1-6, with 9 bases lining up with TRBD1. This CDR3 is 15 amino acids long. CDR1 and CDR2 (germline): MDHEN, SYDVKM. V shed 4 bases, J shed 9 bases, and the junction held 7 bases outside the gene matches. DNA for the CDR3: TGTGCCAGCAGTTGGCCGGGACAGGGTGGTTCACCCCTCCACTTT. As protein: CASSWPGQGGSPLHF.